A single sample is the source of the 24 T cell receptor beta chains below, sequenced in a study of technical replicates of blood from a few donors. Profiled with immunoSEQ multiplex PCR; TCRdb holds only in-frame clones, not every one. This table has around 70,000 clones, about 95% appearing once. The specimen was T cells isolated from PBMCs. All receptors derive from a human donor in good health.

This chain connects TRBV28 to TRBJ1-1; weak D call: TRBD1 (5 bases). Germline-derived CDR1 and CDR2 are MDHEN and SYDVKM. This CDR3 is built from 13 residues. Trimming removed 8 bases from V and 1 base from J, with 11 bases in between. CDR3 loop: CASLIRENTEAFF. DNA of the CDR3: TGTGCCAGCCTGATCAGGGAGAACACTGAAGCTTTCTTT.

The chain carries TRBV27 and TRBJ1-6; 7 nucleotides agree with TRBD1. Germline trimming cut 4 bases from V and 8 bases from J; bases unmatched to any gene: 5. The germline gives CDR1 MNHEY, CDR2 SMNVEV (reference sequence). This CDR3 comprises 14 residues. The CDR3 sequence: CASSWRGRDSPLHF. In DNA, the CDR3 is TGTGCCAGCAGTTGGAGGGGGCGTGATTCACCCCTCCACTTT.

V gene TRBV18 combines with J gene TRBJ1-1; D is unresolved. The CDR3 is 14 amino acids. The germline V gene encodes CDR1 KGHSH and CDR2 LQKENI. Trimming stripped 6 bases from V and 1 base from J, with 12 bases between. This CDR3 reads CASSVRTENTEAFF. The CDR3 region has the DNA TGTGCCAGCTCGGTTAGAACAGAGAACACTGAAGCTTTCTTT.

The chain links TRBV7-9 to TRBJ2-5, with 9 bases aligning to TRBD2. J was trimmed by 4 bases and V by 5 bases; bases with no gene match: 11. The CDR3 covers 16 residues. Germline V lookup: CDR1 SEHNR, CDR2 FQNEAQ (reference sequence). CDR3 in amino acids: CASSDRTSALGETQYF. The CDR3 DNA reads TGTGCCAGCAGCGATCGGACTAGCGCCCTCGGAGAGACCCAGTACTTC.

J is TRBJ2-1 and V is TRBV7-2; no reliable D call. Germline V gene sequence: CDR1 SGHTA, CDR2 FQGNSA. This CDR3 comprises 14 residues. Trimming removed 2 bases from V and 15 bases from J, with 20 bases in between. The CDR3 nucleotides are TGTGCCAGCAGCTTAATTCATACTGCCAATGATTGGTTCTTC. Residues: CASSLIHTANDWFF. The whole variable domain, filled in from reference TRBV7-2 and TRBJ2-1, reads GAGVSQSPSNKVTEKGKDVELRCDPISGHTALYWYRQSLGQGLEFLIYFQGNSAPDKSGLPSDRFSAERTGGSVSTLTIQRTQQEDSAVYLCASSLIHTANDWFFGPGTRLTVL.

The V call is TRBV6-6, the J call TRBJ2-1, with 15 bases identical to TRBD2. Trimming took 6 bases from V and 10 from J; bases not matched to a gene: 4. The CDR3 is 14 amino acids. CDR1 is MNHNY, CDR2 SVGAGI, per germline (reference sequence). Here the CDR3 reads CASRTGTSGREQFF. Here the CDR3 DNA reads TGTGCCAGCAGGACCGGGACTAGCGGGAGGGAGCAGTTCTTC.

The genes are TRBV6-1 and TRBJ2-1; 12 nucleotides agree with TRBD2. Germline assignment: CDR1 MNHNS and CDR2 SASEGT. V trimming: 2 bases; J trimming: 14 bases; junction bases outside the gene matches: 7. CDR3 length: 14 residues. This chain's CDR3 is CASSELAGGRWEFF. CDR3 DNA: TGTGCCAGCAGTGAACTAGCGGGAGGGCGTTGGGAGTTCTTC.

The genes are TRBV5-6 and TRBJ1-4; the match to TRBD1 covers 9 bases. V gave up 2 bases and J gave up 4 bases; unmatched junction bases: 3. The germline gives CDR1 SGHDT, CDR2 YYEEEE. CDR3 length equals 15 residues. The CDR3 nucleotides are TGTGCCAGCAGCTTACAGGGGGCTGGTAATGAAAAACTGTTTTTT. It codes for CASSLQGAGNEKLFF.

The chain is built from TRBV30 and TRBJ1-1; D gene unclear. CDR1 is GTSNPN, CDR2 SVGIG, per germline (reference sequence). The CDR3 sequence is 14 residues long. The ends were cut back, 5 bases at V and 0 bases at J, with 13 bases in the middle. The DNA for the CDR3 is TGTGCCTGGTTCCTAATTCCGGTGAACACTGAAGCTTTCTTT. The encoded protein is CAWFLIPVNTEAFF.

The chain combines TRBV4-1 with TRBJ1-1; D not resolved. Per the germline V gene, CDR1 is MGHRA and CDR2 is YSYEKL. The CDR3 has 14 residues. The V and J ends lost 0 bases and 3 bases respectively, with 8 bases between them. The chain's CDR3 is CASSQEGRYTEAFF. CDR3 bases: TGCGCCAGCAGCCAAGAGGGCAGATACACTGAAGCTTTCTTT.

The chain is built from TRBV11-2 and TRBJ2-3; TRBD2 matches at 10 bases. The V gene end was trimmed by 8 bases and the J gene end by 0 bases; junction bases not matched to a gene: 8. This CDR3 comprises 16 residues. The germline CDR1 and CDR2 sequences are SGHAT and FQNNGV. The CDR3 protein is CASVAGGLSSTDTQYF. For the CDR3, the DNA is TGTGCCAGCGTAGCGGGAGGACTCTCTAGCACAGATACGCAGTATTTT.

V and J are TRBV5-1 and TRBJ2-5, with a possible D match to TRBD1 (5 bases). CDR3 length: 15 amino acids. The V end was cut by 0 bases, the J end by 4 bases, with 13 bases between. Germline V gives CDR1 SGHRS, CDR2 YFSETQ. The CDR3 region has the DNA TGCGCCAGCAGCTTGGCAGGGTTCATTCTAGAGACCCAGTACTTC. Translated: CASSLAGFILETQYF.

The chain is built from TRBV11-2 and TRBJ2-5, with 7 bases identical to TRBD2. V trimming: 6 bases; J trimming: 5 bases; junction bases outside the gene matches: 6. The CDR3 runs 13 residues. Per the germline V gene, CDR1 is SGHAT and CDR2 is FQNNGV. Here the CDR3 DNA reads TGTGCCAGCAGATCTAGCGGATGGGAGACCCAGTACTTC. This gives the protein CASRSSGWETQYF.

This clone has a single count. The CDR3 is CASSITGTGIYEQYF. As DNA, the CDR3 is TGTGCCAGTAGTATCACCGGGACAGGGATCTACGAGCAGTACTTC. This chain uses TRBV19 with TRBJ2-7; 9 nucleotides agree with TRBD1. The ends lost 3 bases at V and 3 bases at J; junction bases unmatched: 6. Germline V gene data show CDR1 as LNHDA and CDR2 as SQIVND (reference sequence). The CDR3 runs to 15 residues.

The chain has TRBV30 and TRBJ2-2, with D hard to call. This CDR3 contains 13 residues. The germline V and J ends were trimmed by 2 bases and 3 bases, with 7 bases remaining between them. Germline V gives CDR1 GTSNPN, CDR2 SVGIG (reference sequence). The CDR3, as DNA: TGTGCCTGGAGTAATTTCGACACCGGGGAGCTGTTTTTT. As protein: CAWSNFDTGELFF.

The table lists this clone with a count of one. V usage is TRBV2 and J usage is TRBJ1-5; unclear D gene. This CDR3 comprises 13 residues. V gave up 5 bases and J gave up 5 bases, with 10 bases separating them. CDR1 and CDR2 from the germline V gene are SNHLY and FYNNEI. CDR3 in DNA: TGTGCCAGCAGTAGTCTAAATCATCAGCCCCAGCATTTT. As protein: CASSSLNHQPQHF.

The chain is built from TRBV6-4 and TRBJ2-7, with D maybe TRBD2 (5 bases). The V gene lost 7 bases and the J gene lost 0 bases, with 13 bases spanning the gap. This CDR3 has 14 residues. Germline-derived CDR1 and CDR2 are MRHNA and SNTAGT. CDR3 sequence: CASKKEDASYEQYF. CDR3 nucleotides: TGTGCCAGCAAGAAGGAGGACGCCTCCTACGAGCAGTACTTC.

The chain carries TRBV6-5 and TRBJ1-2, with 7 bases that match TRBD1. V shed 0 bases, J shed 8 bases, and the junction held 6 bases outside the gene matches. Germline values: CDR1 MNHEY, CDR2 SVGAGI. The CDR3 runs 14 residues. The CDR3 sequence is CASSYSQRGLGYTF. The CDR3 nucleotides read TGTGCCAGCAGTTACTCGCAGAGGGGGCTGGGCTACACCTTC.

This chain connects TRBV6-4 to TRBJ2-6; possible D gene TRBD1, 6 bases. Trimming cost V 6 bases and J 0 bases, with 12 bases left between them. Germline V gene lookup returns CDR1 MRHNA and CDR2 SNTAGT. This CDR3 is 16 amino acids long. The CDR3 spells CASRDSKSSGANVLTF. DNA for the CDR3: TGTGCCAGCAGGGACAGTAAGAGCTCTGGGGCCAACGTCCTGACTTTC.

This clone has a single count. J is TRBJ2-2 and V is TRBV19, with TRBD1 identical over 10 bases. Per the germline V gene, CDR1 is LNHDA and CDR2 is SQIVND (reference sequence). The V gene end was trimmed by 1 base and the J gene end by 6 bases; junction bases not matched to a gene: 2. The length of the CDR3 is 15 residues. CDR3 nucleotide sequence: TGTGCCAGTAGTATAGGACAGGGGGCCGCCGGGGAGCTGTTTTTT. This translates into CASSIGQGAAGELFF.

The chain links TRBV7-6 to TRBJ2-7; the D gene is possibly TRBD2 (7 bases). The ends were cut back, 5 bases at V and 3 bases at J, with 14 bases in the middle. Germline CDR1 SGHVS, CDR2 FNYEAQ. This CDR3 has 14 residues. The CDR3 protein is CASSKGGASYEQYF. DNA of the CDR3: TGTGCCAGCAGCAAGGGGGGGGCGAGCTACGAGCAGTACTTC.

V and J are TRBV10-3 and TRBJ2-5; possible D gene TRBD1, 6 bases. The CDR3 consists of 15 residues. Trimming pared 4 bases from V and 1 base from J, leaving 13 bases between. The V gene's germline CDR1 is ENHRY and CDR2 SYGVKD. Here the CDR3 reads CAISGRGTGQETQYF. In nucleotides, the CDR3 is TGTGCCATCAGTGGTAGGGGGACGGGCCAAGAGACCCAGTACTTC.

The genes are TRBV27 and TRBJ1-5; D is ambiguous. Germline CDR1 reads MNHEY; CDR2 reads SMNVEV (reference sequence). V lost 6 bases, J lost 2 bases, and 20 bases lay in between. CDR3 length: 17 residues. CDR3: CASSLLPAGVGNQPQHF. In DNA, the CDR3 is TGTGCCAGCAGCCTACTCCCCGCCGGGGTGGGCAATCAGCCCCAGCATTTT.

The rearrangement uses TRBV19 and TRBJ2-1; 7 nucleotides agree with TRBD1. Germline CDR1 reads LNHDA; CDR2 reads SQIVND (reference sequence). This CDR3 spans 13 amino acids. Germline trimming cut 8 bases from V and 3 bases from J; bases unmatched to any gene: 4. The DNA for the CDR3 is TGTGCCAGTCATCACAGGGGCTACAATGAGCAGTTCTTC. It translates to CASHHRGYNEQFF.